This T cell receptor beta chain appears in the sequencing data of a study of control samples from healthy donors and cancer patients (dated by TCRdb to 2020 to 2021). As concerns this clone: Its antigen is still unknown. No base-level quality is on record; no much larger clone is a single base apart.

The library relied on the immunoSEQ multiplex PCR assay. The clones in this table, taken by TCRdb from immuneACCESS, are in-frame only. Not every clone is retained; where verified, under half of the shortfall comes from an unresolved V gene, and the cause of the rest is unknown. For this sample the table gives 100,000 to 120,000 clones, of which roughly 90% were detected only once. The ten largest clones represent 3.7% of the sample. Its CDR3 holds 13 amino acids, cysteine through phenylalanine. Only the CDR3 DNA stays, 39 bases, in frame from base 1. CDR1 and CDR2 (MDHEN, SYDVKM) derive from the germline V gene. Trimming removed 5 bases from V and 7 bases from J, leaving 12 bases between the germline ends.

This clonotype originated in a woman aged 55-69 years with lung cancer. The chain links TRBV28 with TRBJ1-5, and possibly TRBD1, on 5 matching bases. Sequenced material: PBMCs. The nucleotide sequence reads TGTGCCAGCAGTAAAGGGGTCTGGCAGCCCCAGCATTTT. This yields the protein CASSKGVWQPQHF.